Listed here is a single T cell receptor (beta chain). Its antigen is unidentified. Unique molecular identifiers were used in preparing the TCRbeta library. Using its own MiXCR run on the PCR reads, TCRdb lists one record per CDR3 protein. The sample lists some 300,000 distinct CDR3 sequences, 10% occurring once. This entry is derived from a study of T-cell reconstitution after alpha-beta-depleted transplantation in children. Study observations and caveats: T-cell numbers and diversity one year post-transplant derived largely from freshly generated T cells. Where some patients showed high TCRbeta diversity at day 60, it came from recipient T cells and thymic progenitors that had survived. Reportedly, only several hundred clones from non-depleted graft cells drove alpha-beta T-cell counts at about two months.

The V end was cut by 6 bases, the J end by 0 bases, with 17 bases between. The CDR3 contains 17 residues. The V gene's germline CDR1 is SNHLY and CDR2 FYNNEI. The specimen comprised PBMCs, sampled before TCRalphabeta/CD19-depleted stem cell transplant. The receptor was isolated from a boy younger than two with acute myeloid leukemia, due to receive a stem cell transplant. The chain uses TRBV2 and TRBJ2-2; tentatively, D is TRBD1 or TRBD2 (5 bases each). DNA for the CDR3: TGTGCCAGCAGGGCACCGGGACCGTTCGCGAACACCGGGGAGCTGTTTTTT. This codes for CASRAPGPFANTGELFF.